The 15 T cell receptor beta chains presented below share a single source sample, sequenced in a study of PD-1 blockade in mismatch repair-deficient tumors. Assay used: immunoSEQ multiplex PCR; TCRdb lists only in-frame clones, some missing. Of 95,000 to 150,000 clones in the sample, 86% were seen once. The sample consisted of peripheral blood, taken 44 weeks after starting pembrolizumab. The source of these receptors is an adult with mismatch repair-deficient cancer.

This sequence joins TRBV27 and TRBJ2-3, with 7 bases identical to TRBD2. The CDR3 has 12 residues. Germline CDR1 and CDR2: MNHEY and SMNVEV (reference sequence). V shed 6 bases and J 8 bases; nucleotides not matched to a gene: 5. CDR3 in amino acids: CASRREKGTQYF. CDR3 in DNA: TGTGCCAGCAGGCGGGAGAAGGGTACGCAGTATTTT.

The chain recombines TRBV30 with TRBJ2-7; D perhaps matches TRBD1 (6 bases). Germline CDR1 and CDR2: GTSNPN and SVGIG (reference sequence). The CDR3 has 13 residues. Trimming took 2 bases from V and 4 from J, leaving 12 bases between them. CDR3 protein: CAWSRDTAYEQYF. The CDR3 region has the DNA TGTGCCTGGAGTAGGGACACAGCTTACGAGCAGTACTTC.

This clone appeared a few times. This chain connects TRBV9 to TRBJ2-1, with TRBD2 identical over 10 bases. The V gene end was trimmed by 0 bases and the J gene end by 8 bases; junction bases not matched to a gene: 8. Germline V gene data show CDR1 as SGDLS and CDR2 as YYNGEE. The CDR3 spans 16 residues. The CDR3 here is CASSVDLAGEFHEQFF. The CDR3 DNA sequence: TGTGCCAGCAGCGTAGACCTAGCGGGAGAGTTCCATGAGCAGTTCTTC.

V gene TRBV28 combines with J gene TRBJ2-5; the D gene is possibly TRBD1 (5 bases). Trimming removed 3 bases from V and 5 bases from J, with 13 bases in between. CDR1 MDHEN and CDR2 SYDVKM come from the germline V gene. CDR3 length equals 14 residues. CDR3 bases: TGTGCCAGCAGTTTTCTTGGCAGGGTGGAGACCCAGTACTTC. This encodes CASSFLGRVETQYF. Drawing the rest from reference TRBV28 and TRBJ2-5, the complete variable domain is DVKVTQSSRYLVKRTGEKVFLECVQDMDHENMFWYRQDPGLGLRLIYFSYDVKMKEKGDIPEGYSVSREKKERFSLILESASTNQTSMYLCASSFLGRVETQYFGPGTRLLVL.

The chain recombines TRBV11-2 with TRBJ2-1; the D is unclear. The CDR3 has 14 amino acids. V was trimmed by 4 bases and J by 7 bases, leaving 14 bases between them. From germline, CDR1 is SGHAT and CDR2 FQNNGV. As DNA, the CDR3 is TGTGCCAGCAGCTGGGTTGAGGATTCGAATGAGCAGTTCTTC. It is translated as CASSWVEDSNEQFF.

The chain combines TRBV5-1 with TRBJ2-5, with D uncertain. Trimming pared 4 bases from V and 4 bases from J, leaving 14 bases between. CDR3 length: 14 residues. Germline V gene lookup returns CDR1 SGHRS and CDR2 YFSETQ. The CDR3 spells CASSAGPPPETQYF. In DNA, the CDR3 is TGCGCCAGCAGCGCCGGACCTCCGCCAGAGACCCAGTACTTC.

The chain is built from TRBV5-1 and TRBJ1-3; D unresolved. CDR3 length equals 15 residues. V gave up 0 bases and J gave up 4 bases, with 11 bases separating them. Germline values: CDR1 SGHRS, CDR2 YFSETQ. In DNA form, the CDR3 reads TGCGCCAGCAGCTTGGGGACTATTCTCGGAAACACCATATATTTT. Encoded protein: CASSLGTILGNTIYF.

The chain uses TRBV27 and TRBJ2-7; 12 positions match TRBD2. The junction had 5 bases not matched to a gene; V was cut back by 5 bases and J by 0 bases. CDR1 is MNHEY and CDR2 is SMNVEV in the germline V gene (reference sequence). The length of the CDR3 is 16 residues. The chain's CDR3 is CASSPSSGRVSYEQYF. The CDR3 DNA is TGTGCCAGCAGTCCTTCTAGCGGGAGGGTCTCCTACGAGCAGTACTTC.

The chain joins TRBV19 to TRBJ2-2; the D gene is possibly TRBD2 (6 bases). Germline values: CDR1 LNHDA, CDR2 SQIVND (reference sequence). The CDR3 is 19 residues long. The V end was cut by 10 bases, the J end by 2 bases, with 29 bases between. The CDR3 DNA is TGTGCCAACAGTTTCCGGGACTCGGGACCTAACACTAACACCGGGGAGCTGTTTTTT. Protein sequence: CANSFRDSGPNTNTGELFF.

CDR3 in DNA: TGTGCCAGCAGTTCCACGGGACTAGTTTACACCGGGGAGCTGTTTTTT. It is translated as CASSSTGLVYTGELFF. The chain recombines TRBV28 with TRBJ2-2; 8 bases line up with TRBD2. Germline V gives CDR1 MDHEN, CDR2 SYDVKM. V was pared by 4 bases and J by 3 bases, with 7 bases of the junction left unmatched. The CDR3 covers 16 residues.

The rearrangement joins TRBV7-9 to TRBJ2-7; D not resolved. CDR3 length: 12 amino acids. Trimming took off 3 bases at V and 3 bases at J, with 6 bases between the two ends. Per the germline V gene, CDR1 is SEHNR and CDR2 is FQNEAQ (reference sequence). CDR3 sequence (DNA): TGTGCCAGCAGCTTGCGAAACTACGAGCAGTACTTC. It translates to CASSLRNYEQYF. The entire variable domain, with the rest obtained from reference TRBV7-9 and TRBJ2-7, is as follows: DTGVSQNPRHKITKRGQNVTFRCDPISEHNRLYWYRQTLGQGPEFLTYFQNEAQLEKSRLLSDRFSAERPKGSFSTLEIQRTEQGDSAMYLCASSLRNYEQYFGPGTRLTVT.

The genes are TRBV23-1 and TRBJ2-7; 7 nucleotides align to TRBD2. TRBV23-1 is classed as an ORF, of uncertain function. Germline trimming cut 4 bases from V and 2 bases from J; bases unmatched to any gene: 14. The length of the CDR3 is 17 residues. CDR3 residues: CASSPSVGASGPYEQYF. The CDR3 DNA reads TGCGCCAGCAGTCCATCCGTCGGGGCTAGCGGACCCTACGAGCAGTACTTC.

The chain uses TRBV5-1 and TRBJ2-7; no firm D call. Trimming took 4 bases from V and 2 from J, leaving 16 bases between them. Germline V lookup: CDR1 SGHRS, CDR2 YFSETQ. This CDR3 comprises 15 residues. CDR3 nucleotide sequence: TGCGCCAGCAGCGCTGATGTCACGGCAACCTACGAGCAGTACTTC. This sequence encodes CASSADVTATYEQYF.

The V and J genes are TRBV10-1 and TRBJ1-3; D remains unclear. V lost 4 bases and J 3 bases, leaving 4 bases between the germline ends. Germline loops: CDR1 WNHNN, CDR2 SYGVQD (reference sequence). The CDR3 length is 12 residues. The CDR3 region has the DNA TGCGCCAGCAGTGCTAATGGAAACACCATATATTTT. As protein: CASSANGNTIYF.

V usage is TRBV10-2 and J usage is TRBJ2-7; either TRBD1 or TRBD2 may supply D (5 bases each). The CDR3 has 16 residues. V was shortened by 3 bases and J by 2 bases, with 17 bases between the two germline ends. Germline V lookup: CDR1 WSHSY, CDR2 SAAADI. CDR3 nucleotides: TGCGCCAGCAGTGAATCCGGCCCGGGGCAGACCTACGAGCAGTACTTC. Translation: CASSESGPGQTYEQYF.